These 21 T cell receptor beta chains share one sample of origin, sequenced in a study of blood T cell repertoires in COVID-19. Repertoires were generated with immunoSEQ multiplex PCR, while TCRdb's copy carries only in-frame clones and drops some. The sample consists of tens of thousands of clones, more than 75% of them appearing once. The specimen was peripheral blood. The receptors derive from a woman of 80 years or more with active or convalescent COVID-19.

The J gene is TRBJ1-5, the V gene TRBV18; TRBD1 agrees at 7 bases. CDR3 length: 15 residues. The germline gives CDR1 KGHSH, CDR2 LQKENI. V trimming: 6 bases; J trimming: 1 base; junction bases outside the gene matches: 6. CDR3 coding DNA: TGTGCCAGCTCGCTCGACAGGGACAGCAATCAGCCCCAGCATTTT. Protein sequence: CASSLDRDSNQPQHF.

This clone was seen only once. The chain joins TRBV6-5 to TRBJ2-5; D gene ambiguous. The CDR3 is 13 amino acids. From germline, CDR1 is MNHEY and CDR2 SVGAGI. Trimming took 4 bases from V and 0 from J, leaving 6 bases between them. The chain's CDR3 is CASSSVYQETQYF. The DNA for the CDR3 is TGTGCCAGCAGTTCGGTGTACCAAGAGACCCAGTACTTC.

CDR3 DNA: TGTGCCAGCAGTCCAGGGCCTGATGGCTACACCTTC. It codes for CASSPGPDGYTF. This chain links TRBV6-6 with TRBJ1-2, with D perhaps TRBD1 (5 bases). Per the germline V gene, CDR1 is MNHNY and CDR2 is SVGAGI (reference sequence). The CDR3 is made up of 12 amino acids. Trimming removed 5 bases from V and 6 bases from J, with 10 bases in between.

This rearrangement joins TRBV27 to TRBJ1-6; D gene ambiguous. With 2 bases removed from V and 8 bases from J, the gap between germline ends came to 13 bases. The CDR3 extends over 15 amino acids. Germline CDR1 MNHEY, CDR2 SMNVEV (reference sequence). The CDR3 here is CASSLERTHDSPLHF. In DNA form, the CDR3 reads TGTGCCAGCAGTTTAGAGCGGACCCACGATTCACCCCTCCACTTT.

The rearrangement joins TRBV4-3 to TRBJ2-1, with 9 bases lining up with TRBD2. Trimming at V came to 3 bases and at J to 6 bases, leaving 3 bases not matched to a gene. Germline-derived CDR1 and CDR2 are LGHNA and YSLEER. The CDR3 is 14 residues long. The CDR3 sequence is CASSQGLASNEQFF. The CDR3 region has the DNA TGCGCCAGCAGCCAGGGACTAGCTAGCAATGAGCAGTTCTTC.

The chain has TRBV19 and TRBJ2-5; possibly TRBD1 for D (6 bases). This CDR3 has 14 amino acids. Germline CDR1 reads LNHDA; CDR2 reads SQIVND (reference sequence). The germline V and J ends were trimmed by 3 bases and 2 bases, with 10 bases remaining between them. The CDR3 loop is CASSIRDTQETQYF. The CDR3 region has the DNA TGTGCCAGTAGTATCCGGGACACTCAAGAGACCCAGTACTTC.

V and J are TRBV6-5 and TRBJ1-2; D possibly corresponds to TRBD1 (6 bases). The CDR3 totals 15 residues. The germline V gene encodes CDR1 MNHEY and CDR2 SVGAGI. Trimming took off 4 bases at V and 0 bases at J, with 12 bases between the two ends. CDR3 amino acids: CASSSQGGANYGYTF. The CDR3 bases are TGTGCCAGCAGTTCCCAAGGGGGTGCTAACTATGGCTACACCTTC.

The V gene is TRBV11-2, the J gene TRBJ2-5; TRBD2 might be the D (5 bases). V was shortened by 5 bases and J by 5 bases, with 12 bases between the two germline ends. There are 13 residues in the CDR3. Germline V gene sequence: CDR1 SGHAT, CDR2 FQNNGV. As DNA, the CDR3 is TGTGCCAGCAGCCAGCCTAGCACCGAGACCCAGTACTTC. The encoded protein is CASSQPSTETQYF. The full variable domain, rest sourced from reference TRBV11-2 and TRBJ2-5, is EAGVAQSPRYKIIEKRQSVAFWCNPISGHATLYWYQQILGQGPKLLIQFQNNGVVDDSQLPKDRFSAERLKGVDSTLKIQPAKLEDSAVYLCASSQPSTETQYFGPGTRLLVL.

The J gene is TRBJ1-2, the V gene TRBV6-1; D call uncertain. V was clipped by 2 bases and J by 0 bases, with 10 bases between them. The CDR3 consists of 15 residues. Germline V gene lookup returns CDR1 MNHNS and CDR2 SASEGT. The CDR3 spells CASSESGGANYGYTF. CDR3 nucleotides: TGTGCCAGCAGTGAAAGTGGTGGAGCTAACTATGGCTACACCTTC.

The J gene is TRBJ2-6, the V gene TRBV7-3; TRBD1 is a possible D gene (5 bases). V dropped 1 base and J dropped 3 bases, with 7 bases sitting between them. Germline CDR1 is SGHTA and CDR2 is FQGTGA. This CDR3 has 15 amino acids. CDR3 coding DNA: TGTGCCAGCAGCTTAATGGGGCATGGGGCCAACGTCCTGACTTTC. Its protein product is CASSLMGHGANVLTF.

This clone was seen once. The CDR3, as DNA: TGTGCCAGTAGTAAACGGGACAGTTCAGGTGAAGAAAAACTGTTTTTT. Translating it yields CASSKRDSSGEEKLFF. J is TRBJ1-4 and V is TRBV19, with 7 bases that match TRBD1. Germline assignment: CDR1 LNHDA and CDR2 SQIVND (reference sequence). The CDR3 contains 16 residues. Losses at the gene ends were 4 bases for V and 8 bases for J; bases not matched to a gene: 13.

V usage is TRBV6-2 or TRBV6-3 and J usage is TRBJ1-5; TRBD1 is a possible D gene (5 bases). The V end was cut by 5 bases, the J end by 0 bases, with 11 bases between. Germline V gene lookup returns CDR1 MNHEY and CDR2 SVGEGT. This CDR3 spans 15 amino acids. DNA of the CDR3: TGTGCCAGCAGTCGACAGTTGTTTAGCAATCAGCCCCAGCATTTT. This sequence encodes CASSRQLFSNQPQHF.

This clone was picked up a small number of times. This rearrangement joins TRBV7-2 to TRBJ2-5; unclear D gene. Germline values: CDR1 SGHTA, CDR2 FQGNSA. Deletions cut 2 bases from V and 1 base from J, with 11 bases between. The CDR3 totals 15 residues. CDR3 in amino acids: CASSLFRRIQETQYF. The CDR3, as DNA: TGTGCCAGCAGCTTATTTAGGCGGATCCAAGAGACCCAGTACTTC.

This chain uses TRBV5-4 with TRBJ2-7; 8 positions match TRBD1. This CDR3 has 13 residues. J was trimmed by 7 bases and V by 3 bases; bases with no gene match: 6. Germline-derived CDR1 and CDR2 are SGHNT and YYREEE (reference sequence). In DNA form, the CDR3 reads TGTGCCAGCAGCTACGACAGGGGCGGTGAGCAGTACTTC. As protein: CASSYDRGGEQYF.

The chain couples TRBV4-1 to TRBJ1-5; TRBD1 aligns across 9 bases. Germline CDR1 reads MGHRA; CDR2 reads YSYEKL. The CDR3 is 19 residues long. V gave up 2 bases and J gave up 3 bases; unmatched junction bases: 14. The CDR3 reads CASSQRQGEGGELNQPQHF. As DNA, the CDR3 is TGCGCCAGCAGCCAACGACAGGGGGAAGGAGGTGAGCTCAATCAGCCCCAGCATTTT.

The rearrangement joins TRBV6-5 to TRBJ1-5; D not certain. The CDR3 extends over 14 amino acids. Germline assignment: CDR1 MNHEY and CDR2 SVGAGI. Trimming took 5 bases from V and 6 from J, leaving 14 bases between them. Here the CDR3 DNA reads TGTGCCAGCAGTCTCCCTGTAAGTAGTCAGCCCCAGCATTTT. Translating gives CASSLPVSSQPQHF.

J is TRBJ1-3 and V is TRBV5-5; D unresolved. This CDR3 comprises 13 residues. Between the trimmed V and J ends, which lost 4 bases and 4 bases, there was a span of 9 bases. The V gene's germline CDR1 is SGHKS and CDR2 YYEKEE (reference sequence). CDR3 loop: CASSMPGGNTIYF. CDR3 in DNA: TGTGCCAGCAGCATGCCAGGAGGAAACACCATATATTTT.

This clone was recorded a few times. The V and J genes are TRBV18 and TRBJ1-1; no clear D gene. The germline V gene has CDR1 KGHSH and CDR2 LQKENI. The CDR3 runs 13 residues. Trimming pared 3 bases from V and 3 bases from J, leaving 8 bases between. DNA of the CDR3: TGTGCCAGCTCACCTATACGGGACACTGAAGCTTTCTTT. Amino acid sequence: CASSPIRDTEAFF.

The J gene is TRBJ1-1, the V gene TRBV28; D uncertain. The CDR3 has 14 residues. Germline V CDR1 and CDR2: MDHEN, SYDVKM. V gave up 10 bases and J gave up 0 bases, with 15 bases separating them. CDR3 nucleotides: TGTGCCACGAGTCGTAGATCCATGAACACTGAAGCTTTCTTT. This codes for CATSRRSMNTEAFF.

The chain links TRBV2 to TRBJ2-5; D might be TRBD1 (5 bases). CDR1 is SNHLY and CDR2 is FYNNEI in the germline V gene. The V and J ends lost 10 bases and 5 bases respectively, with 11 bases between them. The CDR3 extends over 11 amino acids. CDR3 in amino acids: CAKGLGETQYF. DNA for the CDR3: TGTGCCAAGGGGCTCGGGGAGACCCAGTACTTC.

For the CDR3, the DNA is TGTGCCAGCAGCTTAGACCGACAGGGAGACTCACCCCTCCACTTT. Its protein product is CASSLDRQGDSPLHF. The gene calls are TRBV11-2 and TRBJ1-6; TRBD1 matches 7 bases. This CDR3 has 15 residues. Trimming removed 0 bases from V and 10 bases from J; junction bases left unmatched: 6. Per germline, CDR1 SGHAT and CDR2 FQNNGV.